These 19 T cell receptor beta chains were all obtained from the same sample, sequenced in a study of regulatory T cells in long-lasting Graves disease. iRepertoire HTBI primers and Arm-PCR of CDR3 regions built TCR beta libraries. TCRdb reprocessed the multiplex PCR reads with MiXCR, giving one entry per CDR3 protein. The sample shows roughly 440,000 distinct CDR3 sequences, around 17% of them seen only once. Time point given: newly diagnosed GD, antithyroid drugs for less than 3 months. With RNA extracted from PBMCs as input, the TCR library was made. These data were likewise used in another study, on T cells in Graves' hyperthyroidism and ophthalmopathy.

This specimen was peripheral blood mononuclear cells (PBMCs), taken at new diagnosis, from a patient treated with antithyroid drugs. The receptors stem from a woman younger than 35 with Graves disease.

The CDR3 region has the DNA TGTGCCTCCACCCCAGGACAGGGCTCCTACAATGAGCAGTTCTTC. Translated, it gives CASTPGQGSYNEQFF. The rearrangement uses TRBV24-1 and TRBJ2-1; 8 nucleotides match TRBD1. The germline gives CDR1 KGHDR, CDR2 SFDVKD. This CDR3 has 15 residues. J lost 0 bases, V lost 12 bases, and 9 bases had no gene match.

The chain employs TRBV20-1 and TRBJ2-3; possible D gene TRBD2, 7 bases. Germline V gene data show CDR1 as DFQATT and CDR2 as SNEGSKA (reference sequence). The CDR3 is 15 amino acids. This CDR3 is CNARGGGLEGNTQYF. For the CDR3, the DNA is TGCAATGCACGAGGGGGGGGCCTAGAGGGTAATACGCAGTATTTT.

In this sample, this clonotype turned up a few times. This chain uses TRBV7-2 with TRBJ2-5; 7 bases fit TRBD2. Germline V gives CDR1 SGHTA, CDR2 FQGNSA. The CDR3 has 17 amino acids. V dropped 5 bases and J dropped 0; count of bases not matched to a gene: 12. CDR3 sequence: CASSILNSGRYQETQYF. In DNA, the CDR3 is TGTGCCAGCAGCATTCTAAATAGCGGGCGATACCAAGAGACCCAGTACTTC.

This clonotype was counted ten times or more. One end of the junction is discordant with germline, which a read error may explain. J is TRBJ1-2 and V is TRBV20-1; tentatively, D is TRBD1 (6 bases). CDR3 length: 13 amino acids. Germline CDR1 and CDR2: DFQATT and SNEGSKA (reference sequence). Here the CDR3 reads CSASNRVVYAYTF. CDR3 coding DNA: TGCAGTGCTAGTAACAGGGTGGTATATGCCTACACCTTC.

This clonotype occurred many times. The V and J genes are TRBV28 and TRBJ2-1; D perhaps matches TRBD1 (5 bases). The V end lost 9 bases, the J end lost 6 bases, and 30 bases lay between the germline ends. This CDR3 region has 18 residues. Germline V CDR1 and CDR2: MDHEN, SYDVKM. This CDR3 reads CASQGVYPVDGHINEQFF. In DNA form, the CDR3 reads TGTGCCAGTCAGGGTGTTTATCCTGTCGACGGGCACATCAATGAGCAGTTCTTC.

The sample holds many counts of this clonotype. The rearrangement uses TRBV12-3 or TRBV12-4 and TRBJ2-7; D is undetermined. This CDR3 comprises 13 residues. Trimming pared 3 bases from V and 3 bases from J, leaving 9 bases between. The CDR3 protein is CASSLSLVYEQYF. In DNA, the CDR3 is TGTGCCAGCAGTTTGTCCCTCGTCTACGAGCAGTACTTC.

J is TRBJ2-5 and V is TRBV20-1, with 7 bases that match TRBD2. CDR1 DFQATT and CDR2 SNEGSKA come from the germline V gene (reference sequence). The trim removed 0 bases at V and 1 base at J, leaving 8 bases unmatched. CDR3 length equals 16 residues. DNA of the CDR3: TGCAGTGCTAGAGATGGACTAGTGGGGGGCCAAGAGACCCAGTACTTC. This encodes CSARDGLVGGQETQYF.

The sample holds a few counts of this clonotype. The chain is built from TRBV3-2 and TRBJ2-7; no DNA check was done on the table's D call, TRBD2. TRBV3-2 is termed a pseudogene. The CDR3 contains 17 residues. The CDR3 reads CASSHQTAGGPGYEQYF. In DNA, the CDR3 is TGTGCCAGCAGCCATCAAACAGCGGGAGGGCCAGGATACGAGCAGTACTTC.

In this sample, this clonotype turned up many times. V is TRBV2 and J is TRBJ2-2, with D unclear. This CDR3 contains 14 residues. The germline CDR1 and CDR2 sequences are SNHLY and FYNNEI. Trimming removed 5 bases at V and 0 bases at J, with 7 bases between. The CDR3 loop is CASSPRSNTGELFF. Written as DNA, the CDR3 is TGTGCCAGCAGTCCCAGGTCGAACACCGGGGAGCTGTTTTTT.

There are many counts of this clonotype. The CDR3 bases are TGTGCCATCAGTGAGTCGAGGACTAGCGGTCCCTCCTACGAGCAGTACTTC. This translates into CAISESRTSGPSYEQYF. V usage is TRBV10-3 and J usage is TRBJ2-7; TRBD2 agrees at 10 bases. Trimming at V came to 0 bases and at J to 0 bases, leaving 5 bases not matched to a gene. Per germline, CDR1 ENHRY and CDR2 SYGVKD. This CDR3 spans 17 amino acids.

The rearrangement joins TRBV9 to TRBJ1-1; perhaps TRBD1 as D (5 bases). V shed 2 bases and J shed 4 bases, with 18 bases lying between them. CDR1 and CDR2 (germline): SGDLS, YYNGEE. The CDR3 length is 16 residues. In DNA, the CDR3 is TGTGCCAGCAGCGTGGGGGTACGAGGTAAAGTCACTGAAGCTTTCTTT. Amino acids: CASSVGVRGKVTEAFF.

This clonotype was detected only a few times. The genes are TRBV7-2 and TRBJ2-7; 8 nucleotides line up with TRBD1. V gave up 6 bases and J gave up 3 bases; unmatched junction bases: 10. The CDR3 is 15 residues long. In germline, CDR1 is SGHTA, CDR2 FQGNSA. CDR3 sequence: CASSRQGNDIYEQYF. CDR3 DNA sequence: TGTGCCAGCAGTAGACAGGGGAACGATATCTACGAGCAGTACTTC.

The genes are TRBV3-1 and TRBJ2-4; the match to TRBD1 covers 8 bases. The CDR3 spans 15 residues. Germline trimming cut 2 bases from V and 7 bases from J; bases unmatched to any gene: 7. CDR1 is LGHDT and CDR2 is YNNKEL in the germline V gene (reference sequence). Here the CDR3 DNA reads TGTGCCAGCAGCCAACACGGACAGGGTGTGAACATTCAGTACTTC. Translated: CASSQHGQGVNIQYF.

Concerning this clonotype itself: A much bigger clone sits one base away, suggesting this may be a read error. The chain has TRBV20-1 and TRBJ2-1, with unresolved D. This CDR3 is 15 amino acids long. V was clipped by 3 bases and J by 0 bases, with 12 bases between them. Germline V gene data show CDR1 as DFQATT and CDR2 as SNEGSKA (reference sequence). This CDR3 is CSARRLNSSYNEQFF. In DNA form, the CDR3 reads TGCAGTGCTAGGCGTCTGAACAGCTCCTACAATGAGCAGTTCTTC.

Many counts were recorded for this clonotype. The chain is built from TRBV28 and TRBJ1-1; maybe TRBD1 (6 bases). Germline V gene sequence: CDR1 MDHEN, CDR2 SYDVKM. Trimming took 6 bases from V and 0 from J, leaving 14 bases between them. The CDR3 length is 15 residues. The CDR3 region is CASSPGAFMNTEAFF. For the CDR3, the DNA is TGTGCCAGCAGCCCAGGGGCTTTTATGAACACTGAAGCTTTCTTT.

This clonotype has more than one count but fewer than ten. The CDR3 DNA reads TGTGCCAGCAGCCAAGATGACCCTCTAGCGGGAGTAGAGACCCAGTACTTC. Translating gives CASSQDDPLAGVETQYF. The chain joins TRBV3-1 to TRBJ2-5; TRBD2 matches 10 bases. J was trimmed by 4 bases and V by 0 bases; bases with no gene match: 8. CDR3 length equals 17 residues. The germline CDR1 and CDR2 sequences are LGHDT and YNNKEL (reference sequence).

This clonotype was observed at least ten times. This chain links TRBV3-1 with TRBJ2-2; no definite D call. Trimming stripped 7 bases from V and 1 base from J, with 7 bases between. The germline CDR1 and CDR2 sequences are LGHDT and YNNKEL (reference sequence). The CDR3 totals 13 residues. CDR3: CASNQMNTGELFF. The DNA for the CDR3 is TGTGCCAGCAATCAGATGAACACCGGGGAGCTGTTTTTT. The variable domain in full, completed from reference TRBV3-1 and TRBJ2-2, reads DTAVSQTPKYLVTQMGNDKSIKCEQNLGHDTMYWYKQDSKKFLKIMFSYNNKELIINETVPNRFSPKSPDKAHLNLHINSLELGDSAVYFCASNQMNTGELFFGEGSRLTVL.

This clonotype was picked up a small number of times. The V gene is TRBV12-3 or TRBV12-4, the J gene TRBJ2-2, with D unresolved. CDR3 size: 11 residues. V dropped 7 bases and J dropped 4 bases, with 4 bases sitting between them. CDR3 coding DNA: TGTGCCAGCACTCTCACCGGGGAGCTGTTTTTT. Translation gives CASTLTGELFF.

This sequence joins TRBV25-1 and TRBJ2-3; TRBD2 aligns across 9 bases. V was pared by 5 bases and J by 3 bases, with 3 bases of the junction left unmatched. The CDR3 extends over 14 amino acids. Germline values: CDR1 MGHDK, CDR2 SYGVNS. In DNA form, the CDR3 reads TGTGCCAGCAGTCGGCTAGCGGGAACAGATACGCAGTATTTT. Amino acid sequence: CASSRLAGTDTQYF.